This paragraph reports one TCR beta chain. Its antigen is currently unknown. Per sample, extraction of total RNA gave at least 6 micrograms in every case. Using a J-beta primer mix together with a sample-barcoded 5' primer, a second PCR was run for about 6 to 11 cycles. TCRdb analysed the 5' RACE reads with MiXCR anew, one entry per CDR3 protein. The table records around 990,000 distinct CDR3 sequences, roughly two fifths of them present only once. This entry is derived from a study of blood T cells in healthy people across ages. Study-wide points: In the absence of known donor CMV status, changes in expanded clonotypes were possibly confounded.

From germline, CDR1 is LGHDT and CDR2 YNNKEL (reference sequence). V trimming: 8 bases; J trimming: 2 bases; junction bases outside the gene matches: 8. This CDR3 has 15 residues. The sequenced sample was blood. The J gene is TRBJ2-1, the V gene TRBV3-1, with 8 bases lining up with TRBD2. The clonotype was recovered from a young man in good health. The CDR3 region has the DNA TGTGCCAGCCGGAGCGGGGGAAGACCCTACAATGAGCAGTTCTTC. Translation: CASRSGGRPYNEQFF.